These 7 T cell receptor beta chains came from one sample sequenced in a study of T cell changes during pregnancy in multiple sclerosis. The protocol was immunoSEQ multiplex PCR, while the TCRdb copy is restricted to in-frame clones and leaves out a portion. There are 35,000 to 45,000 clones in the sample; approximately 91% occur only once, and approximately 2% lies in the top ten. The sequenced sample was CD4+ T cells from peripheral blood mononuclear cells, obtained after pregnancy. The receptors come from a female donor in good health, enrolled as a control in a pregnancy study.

The CDR3 is CASSLEGGRGKNIQYF. CDR3 nucleotides: TGTGCCAGCAGCTTGGAGGGGGGGCGAGGCAAAAACATTCAGTACTTC. The rearrangement joins TRBV5-4 to TRBJ2-4; D possibly corresponds to TRBD2 (7 bases). The germline V and J ends were trimmed by 0 bases and 3 bases, with 13 bases remaining between them. This CDR3 spans 16 amino acids. The germline V gene has CDR1 SGHNT and CDR2 YYREEE (reference sequence).

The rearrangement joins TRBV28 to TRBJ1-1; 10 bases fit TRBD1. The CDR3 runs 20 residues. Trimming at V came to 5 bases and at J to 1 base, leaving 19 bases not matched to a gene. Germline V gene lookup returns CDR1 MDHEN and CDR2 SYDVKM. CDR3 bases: TGTGCCAGCAGTCCCCGTCACCCCCGGTGGACAGGGGGTGGGAACACTGAAGCTTTCTTT. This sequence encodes CASSPRHPRWTGGGNTEAFF. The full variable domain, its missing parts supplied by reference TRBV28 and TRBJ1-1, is DVKVTQSSRYLVKRTGEKVFLECVQDMDHENMFWYRQDPGLGLRLIYFSYDVKMKEKGDIPEGYSVSREKKERFSLILESASTNQTSMYLCASSPRHPRWTGGGNTEAFFGQGTRLTVV.

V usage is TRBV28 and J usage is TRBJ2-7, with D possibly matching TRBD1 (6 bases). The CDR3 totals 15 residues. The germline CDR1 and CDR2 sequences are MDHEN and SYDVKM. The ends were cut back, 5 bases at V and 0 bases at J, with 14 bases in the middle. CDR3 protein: CASSPRQALSYEQYF. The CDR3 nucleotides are TGTGCCAGCAGTCCCCGACAGGCCCTCTCCTACGAGCAGTACTTC.

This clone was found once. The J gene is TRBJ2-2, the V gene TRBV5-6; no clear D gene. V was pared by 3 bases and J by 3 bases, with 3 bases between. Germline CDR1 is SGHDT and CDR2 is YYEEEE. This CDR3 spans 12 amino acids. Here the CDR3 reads CASSYYTGELFF. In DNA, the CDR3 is TGTGCCAGCAGCTACTACACCGGGGAGCTGTTTTTT.

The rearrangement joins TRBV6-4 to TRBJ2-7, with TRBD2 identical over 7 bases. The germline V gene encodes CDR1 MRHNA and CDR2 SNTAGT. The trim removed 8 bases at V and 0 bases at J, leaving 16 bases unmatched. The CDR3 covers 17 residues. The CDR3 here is CASPGPPLATDSYEQYF. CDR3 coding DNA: TGTGCCAGCCCAGGGCCCCCACTAGCGACCGACTCCTACGAGCAGTACTTC.

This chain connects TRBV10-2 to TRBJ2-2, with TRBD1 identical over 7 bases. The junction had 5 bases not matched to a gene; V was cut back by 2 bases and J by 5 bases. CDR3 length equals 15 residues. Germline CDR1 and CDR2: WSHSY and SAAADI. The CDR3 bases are TGCGCCAGCAGTGAGGCGACAGGGAGTACCGGGGAGCTGTTTTTT. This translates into CASSEATGSTGELFF.

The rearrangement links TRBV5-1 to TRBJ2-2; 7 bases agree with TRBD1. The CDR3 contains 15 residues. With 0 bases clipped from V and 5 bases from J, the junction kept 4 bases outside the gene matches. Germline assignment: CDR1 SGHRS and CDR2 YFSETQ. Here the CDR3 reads CASSLVDRRTGELFF. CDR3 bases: TGCGCCAGCAGCTTGGTGGACAGGAGGACCGGGGAGCTGTTTTTT.